Listed below are T cell receptor beta chains from one sample, sequenced in a study of blood T cells in healthy people across ages. TCRdb re-called the 5' RACE reads with MiXCR, one entry per CDR3 protein. This sample has some 850,000 distinct CDR3 sequences, with approximately 24% found just once. Another study also made use of these data, one on T cells of mothers and their children.

The sample was blood. These receptors were obtained from a boy aged 10-17 years in good health. The CDR3 runs from the conserved cysteine through the conserved F or W. D genes are given only for firm matches. A row's size may be missing; if present it is once, few, many or a size class.

V gene: TRBV12-3/TRBV12-4
clone size: .
J gene: TRBJ1-1
D gene: .
CDR3 DNA: TGTGCCAGCAGTCACCCCGATCGAGGAGTTGCTTTCTTT
CDR3 protein: CASSHPDRGVAFF

V gene: TRBV12-3/TRBV12-4
clone size: .
J gene: TRBJ2-5
D gene: TRBD2
CDR3 DNA: TGTACCAGCAGGAGGGGCAGCGGGGGAAACCAAGAGACCCAGTACTTC
CDR3 protein: CTSRRGSGGNQETQYF

V gene: TRBV12-3/TRBV12-4
clone size: .
J gene: TRBJ1-5
D gene: .
CDR3 DNA: TGTGCCAGCAGAGCCGAGGGGGGTCAGCCCCAGCATTTT
CDR3 protein: CASRAEGGQPQHF

V gene: TRBV20-1
clone size: .
J gene: TRBJ2-2
D gene: TRBD1
CDR3 DNA: TGCAGTGCTTCCCGGGACAGGGCCGACACCGGGGAGCTGTTTTTT
CDR3 protein: CSASRDRADTGELFF

V gene: TRBV10-3
clone size: few
J gene: TRBJ2-7
D gene: .
CDR3 DNA: TGTGCCTGCCAAGCACAGGGAGGCTCCTACGAGCAGTACTTC
CDR3 protein: CACQAQGGSYEQYF

V gene: TRBV5-1
clone size: .
J gene: TRBJ1-5
D gene: .
CDR3 DNA: TGCGCCAGCAGCAACGGAGTCGGCCCAGGTCAGCCCCAGCATTTT
CDR3 protein: CASSNGVGPGQPQHF

V gene: TRBV6-5
clone size: .
J gene: TRBJ1-4
D gene: TRBD1
CDR3 DNA: TGTGCCAGCAGTTCTAGGACAGGGAGAACTAATGAAAAACTGTTTTTT
CDR3 protein: CASSSRTGRTNEKLFF

V gene: TRBV4-1
clone size: .
J gene: TRBJ1-4
D gene: TRBD1
CDR3 DNA: TGCGCCAGCAGCCTCCGGGACAGGCGTTCAACTAATGAAAAACTGTTTTTT
CDR3 protein: CASSLRDRRSTNEKLFF

V gene: TRBV12-3/TRBV12-4
clone size: .
J gene: TRBJ2-2
D gene: TRBD2
CDR3 DNA: TGTGCCAGCAGTTTCCTAGCGGGGGTGAACACCGGGGAGCTGTTTTTT
CDR3 protein: CASSFLAGVNTGELFF

V gene: TRBV5-5
clone size: .
J gene: TRBJ1-4
D gene: TRBD1
CDR3 DNA: TGTGCCAGCAGCTTCGACAGGGATGAAAAACTGTTTTTT
CDR3 protein: CASSFDRDEKLFF

V gene: TRBV4-1
clone size: few
J gene: TRBJ1-2
D gene: TRBD1
CDR3 DNA: TGCGCCAGCAGCTACGACAGGGGGAATGGCTACACCTTC
CDR3 protein: CASSYDRGNGYTF

V gene: TRBV27
clone size: .
J gene: TRBJ2-3
D gene: .
CDR3 DNA: TGTGCCAGCAGTAGACAGTCCGCAGATACGAAGTATTTT
CDR3 protein: CASSRQSADTKYF

V gene: TRBV12-3/TRBV12-4
clone size: few
J gene: TRBJ2-1
D gene: TRBD2
CDR3 DNA: TGTGCCAGCAGTTTACCGGGGGGACGAGCTGAGCAGTTCTTC
CDR3 protein: CASSLPGGRAEQFF

V gene: TRBV3-1
clone size: few
J gene: TRBJ2-5
D gene: TRBD2
CDR3 DNA: TGTGCCAGCAGCCAAGTACTAGCGGGGGGGCGAGAGACCCAGTACTTC
CDR3 protein: CASSQVLAGGRETQYF